This T cell receptor (beta chain) was captured by sequencing in a study of cytomegalovirus exposure and HLA in healthy donors. Trimming stripped 5 bases from V and 0 bases from J, with 14 bases between. The length of the CDR3 is 16 residues. Germline CDR1 MGHDK, CDR2 SYGVNS. PCR involved 60 Vbeta and 13 Jbeta primers. Using immunoSEQ multiplex PCR, the repertoire was profiled, and TCRdb retains in-frame clones only, with some absent. The repertoire includes about 170,000 clones, roughly 78% of them detected once, and 13% sits in the top ten. The TCR sequence derives from a woman in her 50s in good health and CMV-seropositive. The chain couples TRBV25-1 to TRBJ2-1, with D uncertain. The sequenced sample was PBMCs. In DNA form, the CDR3 reads TGTGCCAGCAGTTCCCTCCTCGCAGGCTCCTACAATGAGCAGTTCTTC. As protein: CASSSLLAGSYNEQFF.